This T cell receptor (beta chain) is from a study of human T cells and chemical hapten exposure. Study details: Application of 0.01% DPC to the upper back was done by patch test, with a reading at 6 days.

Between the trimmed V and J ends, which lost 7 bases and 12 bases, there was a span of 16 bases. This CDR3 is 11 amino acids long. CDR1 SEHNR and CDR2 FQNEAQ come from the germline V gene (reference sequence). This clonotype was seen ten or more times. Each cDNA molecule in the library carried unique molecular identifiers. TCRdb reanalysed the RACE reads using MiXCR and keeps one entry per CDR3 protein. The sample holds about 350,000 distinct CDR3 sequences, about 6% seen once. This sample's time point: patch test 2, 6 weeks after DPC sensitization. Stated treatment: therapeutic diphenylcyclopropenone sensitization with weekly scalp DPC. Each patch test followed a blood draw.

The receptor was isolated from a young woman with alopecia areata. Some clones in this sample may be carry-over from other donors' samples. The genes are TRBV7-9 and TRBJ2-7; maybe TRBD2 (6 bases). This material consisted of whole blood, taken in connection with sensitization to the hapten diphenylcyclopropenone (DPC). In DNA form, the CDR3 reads TGTGCCAGCACCATTGAAGGGGAGGTGTACTTC. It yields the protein CASTIEGEVYF.